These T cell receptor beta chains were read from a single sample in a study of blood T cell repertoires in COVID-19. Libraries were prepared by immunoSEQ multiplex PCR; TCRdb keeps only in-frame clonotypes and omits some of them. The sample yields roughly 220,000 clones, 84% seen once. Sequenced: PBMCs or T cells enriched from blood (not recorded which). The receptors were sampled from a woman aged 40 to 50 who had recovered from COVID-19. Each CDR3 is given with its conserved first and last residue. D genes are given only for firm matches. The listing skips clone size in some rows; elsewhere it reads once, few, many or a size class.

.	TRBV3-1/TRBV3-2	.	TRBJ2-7	CASSQRGTYEQYF	TGTGCCAGCAGCCAACGGGGTACCTACGAGCAGTACTTC
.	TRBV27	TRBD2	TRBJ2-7	CASSFVPSGLAHYEQYF	TGTGCCAGCAGTTTTGTCCCCTCCGGACTAGCGCATTACGAGCAGTACTTC
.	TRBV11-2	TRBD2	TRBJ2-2	CASSLFKLAVMNTGELFF	TGTGCCAGCAGTTTATTTAAACTAGCGGTAATGAACACCGGGGAGCTGTTTTTT
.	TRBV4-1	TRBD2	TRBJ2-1	CASSRIAGLAGWREQFF	TGCGCCAGCAGCCGAATCGCGGGACTAGCGGGATGGCGTGAGCAGTTCTTC
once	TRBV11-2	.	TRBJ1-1	CASSLGGEGTEAFF	TGTGCCAGCAGCCTGGGCGGGGAGGGAACTGAAGCTTTCTTT
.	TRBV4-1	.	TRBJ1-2	CASSQEDMGAFYGYTF	TGCGCCAGCAGCCAAGAGGATATGGGGGCTTTCTATGGCTACACCTTC
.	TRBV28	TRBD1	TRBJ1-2	CASSSQGGNYGYTF	TGTGCCAGCAGCTCCCAGGGGGGTAACTATGGCTACACCTTC
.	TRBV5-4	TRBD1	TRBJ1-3	CASSRDRGTGNTIYF	TGTGCCAGCAGCCGGGACAGGGGGACTGGAAACACCATATATTTT
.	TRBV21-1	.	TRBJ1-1	CASSKGGRGDTEAFF	TGTGCCAGCAGCAAAGGTGGCAGGGGGGACACTGAAGCTTTCTTT
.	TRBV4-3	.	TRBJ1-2	CASSQDSAENNGYTF	TGCGCCAGCAGCCAAGATTCCGCGGAGAACAATGGCTACACCTTC
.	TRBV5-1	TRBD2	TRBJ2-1	CASSFIAGALNEQFF	TGCGCCAGCAGCTTTATCGCGGGAGCATTAAATGAGCAGTTCTTC
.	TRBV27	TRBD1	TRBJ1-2	CASSQRQGLGYGYTF	TGTGCCAGCAGTCAAAGACAGGGCTTGGGCTATGGCTACACCTTC
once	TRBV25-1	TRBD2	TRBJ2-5	CASSETTSGRWKTQYF	TGTGCCAGCAGTGAAACGACTAGCGGCAGGTGGAAGACCCAGTACTTC
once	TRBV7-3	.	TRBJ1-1	CASSFGERRDRAFF	TGTGCCAGCAGCTTTGGTGAAAGGAGAGATAGGGCTTTCTTT
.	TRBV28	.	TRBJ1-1	CASSLSRGNTEAFF	TGTGCCAGCAGTTTGTCCAGGGGGAACACTGAAGCTTTCTTT
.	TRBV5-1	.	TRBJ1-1	CASSSGRYTEAFF	TGCGCCAGCAGCTCGGGGAGGTACACTGAAGCTTTCTTT
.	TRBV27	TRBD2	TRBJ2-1	CASSLSSGAYNEQFF	TGTGCCAGCAGTTTAAGTAGCGGGGCCTACAATGAGCAGTTCTTC
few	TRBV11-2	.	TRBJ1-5	CASSSTQGYNQPQHF	TGTGCCAGCAGCTCCACACAGGGCTACAATCAGCCCCAGCATTTT
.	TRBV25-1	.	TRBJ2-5	CASSESNQETQYF	TGTGCCAGCAGTGAATCCAACCAAGAGACCCAGTACTTC
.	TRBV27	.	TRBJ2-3	CASSLPRDRGGDTQYF	TGTGCCAGCAGTTTACCCCGGGATAGGGGGGGAGATACGCAGTATTTT
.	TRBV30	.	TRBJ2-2	CAWSARLGELFF	TGTGCCTGGAGTGCGAGACTCGGGGAGCTGTTTTTT
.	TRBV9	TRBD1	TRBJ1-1	CASSPRGQFNTEAFF	TGTGCCAGCAGCCCGAGGGGACAGTTTAACACTGAAGCTTTCTTT
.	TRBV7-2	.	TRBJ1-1	CASSVGGAMGTEAFF	TGTGCCAGCAGCGTTGGGGGCGCGATGGGTACTGAAGCTTTCTTT
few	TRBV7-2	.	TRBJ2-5	CASSFWRYQETQYF	TGTGCCAGCAGCTTCTGGAGGTACCAAGAGACCCAGTACTTC
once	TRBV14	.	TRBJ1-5	CASTAIIGESNQPQHF	TGTGCCAGCACGGCTATCATCGGGGAAAGCAATCAGCCCCAGCATTTT
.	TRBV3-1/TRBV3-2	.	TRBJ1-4	CASSFTGEKLFF	TGTGCCAGCAGTTTTACAGGGGAAAAACTGTTTTTT
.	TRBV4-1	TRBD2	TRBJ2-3	CASSQAGTSGHTQYF	TGCGCCAGCAGCCAAGCCGGGACTAGCGGCCATACGCAGTATTTT
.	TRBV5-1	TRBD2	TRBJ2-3	CASSSRLAGAYPDTQYF	TGCGCCAGCAGCTCAAGACTAGCAGGTGCTTACCCAGATACGCAGTATTTT
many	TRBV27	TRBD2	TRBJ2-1	CASRPLADSYNEQFF	TGTGCCAGCAGGCCGCTAGCGGACTCCTACAATGAGCAGTTCTTC
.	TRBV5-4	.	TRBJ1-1	CASYMWGESEAFF	TGTGCCAGCTATATGTGGGGGGAAAGTGAAGCTTTCTTT
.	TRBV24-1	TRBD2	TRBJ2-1	CATSDLGGGNEQFF	TGTGCCACCAGTGATTTGGGGGGGGGAAATGAGCAGTTCTTC
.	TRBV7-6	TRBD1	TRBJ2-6	CASSSDRGRAGANVLTF	TGTGCCAGCAGCTCAGACAGGGGAAGGGCTGGGGCCAACGTCCTGACTTTC
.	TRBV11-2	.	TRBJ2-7	CASSLGGNSYEQYF	TGTGCCAGCAGCTTAGGAGGGAACTCCTACGAGCAGTACTTC
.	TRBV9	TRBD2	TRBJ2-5	CASSAGTSGRETQYF	TGTGCCAGCAGCGCCGGGACTAGCGGGAGAGAGACCCAGTACTTC
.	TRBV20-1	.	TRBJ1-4	CSAPGGEKLFF	TGCAGTGCGCCGGGGGGGGAAAAACTGTTTTTT
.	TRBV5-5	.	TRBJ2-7	CASSLGHPEIYEQYF	TGTGCCAGCAGCTTGGGACACCCGGAAATCTACGAGCAGTACTTC
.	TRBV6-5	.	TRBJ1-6	CASSNTRDTNSPLHF	TGTGCCAGCAGTAACACCCGGGACACGAATTCACCCCTCCACTTT
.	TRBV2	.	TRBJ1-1	CASSPREGHTEAFF	TGTGCCAGCAGTCCCAGGGAGGGACACACTGAAGCTTTCTTT
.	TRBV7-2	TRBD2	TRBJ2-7	CASSLDASGSTYEQYF	TGTGCCAGCAGCTTAGATGCTAGCGGCTCCACCTACGAGCAGTACTTC
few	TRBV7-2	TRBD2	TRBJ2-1	CASNPSGRRMGVQFF	TGTGCCAGCAACCCTAGCGGGAGGCGCATGGGCGTACAGTTCTTC
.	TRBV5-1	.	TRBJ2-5	CASRRGLGYEETQYF	TGCGCCAGCAGGCGGGGCCTGGGGTATGAAGAGACCCAGTACTTC
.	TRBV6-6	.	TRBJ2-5	CASSYTRETQYF	TGTGCCAGCAGTTACACCCGGGAGACCCAGTACTTC
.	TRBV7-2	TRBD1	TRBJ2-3	CASSFRTGAGDTQYF	TGTGCCAGCAGCTTCCGGACAGGGGCGGGAGATACGCAGTATTTT
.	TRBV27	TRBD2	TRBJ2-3	CASSRLAGGLTDTQYF	TGTGCCAGCAGCCGATTAGCGGGAGGCCTCACAGATACGCAGTATTTT
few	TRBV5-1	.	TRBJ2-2	CASSFQGGLFF	TGCGCCAGCAGCTTTCAGGGCGGGCTGTTTTTT
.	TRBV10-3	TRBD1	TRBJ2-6	CAISEYDRGRSAGANVLTF	TGTGCCATCAGTGAGTATGACAGGGGGCGCTCGGCTGGGGCCAACGTCCTGACTTTC
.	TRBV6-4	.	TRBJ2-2	CASSALSNTGELFF	TGTGCCAGCAGTGCTCTGTCGAACACCGGGGAGCTGTTTTTT
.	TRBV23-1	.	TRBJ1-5	CASIQQGLNQPQHF	TGCGCCAGCATCCAACAGGGTCTCAATCAGCCCCAGCATTTT
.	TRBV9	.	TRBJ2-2	CASSVAPWGTNTGELFF	TGTGCCAGCAGCGTAGCTCCCTGGGGGACAAACACCGGGGAGCTGTTTTTT
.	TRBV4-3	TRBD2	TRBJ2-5	CASSQNSGRGETQYF	TGCGCCAGCAGCCAGAATAGCGGGAGGGGAGAGACCCAGTACTTC
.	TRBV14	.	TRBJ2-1	CASSQGSVVEQFF	TGTGCCAGCAGCCAAGGATCGGTCGTTGAGCAGTTCTTC
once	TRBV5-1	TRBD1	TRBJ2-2	CAGRQGRNTGELFF	TGCGCCGGAAGACAGGGTAGAAACACCGGGGAGCTGTTTTTT
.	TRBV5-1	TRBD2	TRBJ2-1	CASSLIPTSGYNEQFF	TGCGCCAGCAGCTTGATCCCGACTAGCGGTTACAATGAGCAGTTCTTC
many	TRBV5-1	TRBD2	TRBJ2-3	CASSFRPGGLAGGPNTQYF	TGCGCCAGCAGCTTTAGACCCGGAGGGCTGGCGGGAGGGCCAAATACGCAGTATTTT
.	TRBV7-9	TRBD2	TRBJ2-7	CASSAGTSGYEQYF	TGTGCCAGCAGCGCCGGGACTAGCGGCTACGAGCAGTACTTC
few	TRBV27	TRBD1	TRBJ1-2	CASSSWRGPHSYGYTF	TGTGCCAGCAGCTCCTGGAGGGGGCCCCACTCTTATGGCTACACCTTC
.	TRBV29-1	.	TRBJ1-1	CSVQPSSNTEAFF	TGCAGCGTCCAACCCAGTTCAAACACTGAAGCTTTCTTT